The next 20 T cell receptor beta chains were all read from a single sample in a study of cytomegalovirus exposure and HLA in healthy donors. Some clones are missing from TCRdb's copy, which holds only in-frame ones; the method was immunoSEQ multiplex PCR. The sample shows 100,000 to 150,000 clones, roughly 87% of them seen only once. The specimen was PBMCs. The receptors were sampled from a woman aged 18-29 years in good health and CMV-seronegative.

The V gene is TRBV11-2, the J gene TRBJ2-3, with 15 nucleotides matching TRBD2. Germline CDR1 SGHAT, CDR2 FQNNGV. The CDR3 extends over 17 amino acids. V gave up 3 bases and J gave up 3 bases; unmatched junction bases: 4. CDR3 bases: TGTGCCAGCAGCTTCTGGACTAGCGGGGGGGCTACAGATACGCAGTATTTT. Its protein product is CASSFWTSGGATDTQYF.

The chain uses TRBV5-1 and TRBJ2-5, with D tentatively TRBD1 (6 bases). Germline V CDR1 and CDR2: SGHRS, YFSETQ. The length of the CDR3 is 13 residues. Trimming stripped 5 bases from V and 4 bases from J, with 12 bases between. CDR3 sequence (DNA): TGCGCCAGCAGGGGATCAGGGGCAGAGACCCAGTACTTC. Translating gives CASRGSGAETQYF.

CDR3 protein: CASSLRASGTTDTQYF. In DNA form, the CDR3 reads TGTGCCAGCAGTCTCCGCGCTAGCGGAACCACAGATACGCAGTATTTT. The gene calls are TRBV5-4 and TRBJ2-3, with 7 bases lining up with TRBD2. V shed 5 bases and J 2 bases; nucleotides not matched to a gene: 11. Germline loops: CDR1 SGHNT, CDR2 YYREEE (reference sequence). The CDR3 is 16 amino acids.

The chain joins TRBV6-5 to TRBJ2-1; 8 bases are shared with TRBD2. V dropped 2 bases and J dropped 9; count of bases not matched to a gene: 12. The CDR3 has 16 residues. CDR1 MNHEY and CDR2 SVGAGI come from the germline V gene. The chain's CDR3 is CASSYNSAGGISEQFF. The CDR3 DNA is TGTGCCAGCAGTTACAACTCCGCGGGGGGTATCAGTGAGCAGTTCTTC.

The chain couples TRBV9 to TRBJ1-2; D uncertain. The V end lost 8 bases, the J end lost 6 bases, and 14 bases lay between the germline ends. Per the germline V gene, CDR1 is SGDLS and CDR2 is YYNGEE. There are 12 residues in the CDR3. CDR3 sequence: CASFSGWDGYTF. The DNA of the CDR3 is TGTGCCAGTTTTTCGGGATGGGATGGCTACACCTTC.

V gene TRBV7-9 combines with J gene TRBJ2-3; TRBD2 aligns across 9 bases. The CDR3 loop spans 16 amino acids. The germline gives CDR1 SEHNR, CDR2 FQNEAQ (reference sequence). The ends lost 1 base at V and 4 bases at J; junction bases unmatched: 6. The CDR3 DNA sequence: TGTGCCAGCAGCTTAGACGCCGGCGGGGGGGCAGATACGCAGTATTTT. Residues: CASSLDAGGGADTQYF.

The V call is TRBV27, the J call TRBJ1-2, with a possible D match to TRBD1 (5 bases). V lost 4 bases, J lost 0 bases, and 12 bases lay in between. Germline CDR1 MNHEY, CDR2 SMNVEV (reference sequence). CDR3 size: 15 residues. The CDR3 bases are TGTGCCAGCAGTTCCCGAGACAGCCCTAACTATGGCTACACCTTC. Translation: CASSSRDSPNYGYTF.

The rearrangement links TRBV9 to TRBJ2-6; TRBD1 matches at 9 bases. This CDR3 comprises 14 residues. Germline V gene sequence: CDR1 SGDLS, CDR2 YYNGEE. Trimming cost V 7 bases and J 5 bases; bases outside gene matches: 4. Here the CDR3 DNA reads TGTGCCAGCCGGGGACAGGGCCGGGCCAACGTCCTGACTTTC. Protein: CASRGQGRANVLTF.

The chain uses TRBV19 and TRBJ2-7, with 10 bases lining up with TRBD1. The CDR3 sequence is 15 residues long. J lost 2 bases, V lost 3 bases, and 4 bases had no gene match. The germline V gene has CDR1 LNHDA and CDR2 SQIVND (reference sequence). CDR3 residues: CASSIGTGDPYEQYF. The CDR3 DNA sequence: TGTGCCAGTAGTATCGGGACAGGGGATCCCTACGAGCAGTACTTC.

The rearrangement links TRBV7-3 to TRBJ1-1, with a weak D call TRBD1 (5 bases). Germline lookup yields CDR1 SGHTA and CDR2 FQGTGA. With 2 bases removed from V and 3 bases from J, the gap between germline ends came to 13 bases. The CDR3 runs to 15 residues. The CDR3 DNA reads as TGTGCCAGCAGCTTATTCAGGGCTTTGGACACTGAAGCTTTCTTT. Protein: CASSLFRALDTEAFF. Complete variable domain (other parts from reference TRBV7-3 and TRBJ1-1): GAGVSQTPSNKVTEKGKYVELRCDPISGHTALYWYRQSLGQGPEFLIYFQGTGAADDSGLPNDRFFAVRPEGSVSTLKIQRTERGDSAVYLCASSLFRALDTEAFFGQGTRLTVV.

The chain carries TRBV5-1 and TRBJ1-6; tentatively, D is TRBD1 (5 bases). This CDR3 spans 15 amino acids. The germline V gene has CDR1 SGHRS and CDR2 YFSETQ. V was trimmed by 2 bases and J by 5 bases, leaving 11 bases between them. CDR3 amino acids: CASSFVSGNNSPLHF. In DNA form, the CDR3 reads TGCGCCAGCAGCTTTGTGTCAGGGAATAATTCACCCCTCCACTTT. The variable domain in full, with the rest retrieved from reference TRBV5-1 and TRBJ1-6, is KAGVTQTPRYLIKTRGQQVTLSCSPISGHRSVSWYQQTPGQGLQFLFEYFSETQRNKGNFPGRFSGRQFSNSRSEMNVSTLELGDSALYLCASSFVSGNNSPLHFGNGTRLTVT.

This chain joins TRBV9 and TRBJ2-3; tentative D call: TRBD2 (5 bases). V lost 0 bases to trimming and J lost 3 bases, with 8 bases between them. Looked up from germline, CDR1 is SGDLS and CDR2 is YYNGEE. The CDR3 has 14 residues. CDR3 loop: CASSVVALTDTQYF. In nucleotides, the CDR3 is TGTGCCAGCAGCGTAGTAGCGCTGACAGATACGCAGTATTTT.

The CDR3 loop reads CASSEYVDNEQFF. CDR3 DNA: TGTGCCAGCAGTGAATACGTCGACAATGAGCAGTTCTTC. The J gene is TRBJ2-1, the V gene TRBV25-1; D ambiguous. V was cut by 0 bases and J by 5 bases, with 5 bases left in between. CDR1 and CDR2 from the germline V gene are MGHDK and SYGVNS. The CDR3 extends over 13 amino acids.

The V and J genes are TRBV7-3 and TRBJ1-1; 7 nucleotides align to TRBD1. V was clipped by 5 bases and J by 7 bases; unmatched bases: 7. CDR3 size: 13 residues. The V gene's germline CDR1 is SGHTA and CDR2 FQGTGA. The CDR3 DNA is TGTGCCAGCAGCCCGCAGACAGGGATTGAAGCTTTCTTT. Residues: CASSPQTGIEAFF.

CDR3 coding DNA: TGTGCCACCTCTTCCAGGACTAGCTTATATGAGCAGTTCTTC. It yields the protein CATSSRTSLYEQFF. This chain uses TRBV7-8 with TRBJ2-1; 8 bases are a match to TRBD2. J lost 8 bases, V lost 10 bases, and 13 bases had no gene match. Germline CDR1 reads SGHVS; CDR2 reads FQNEAQ. The CDR3 sequence is 14 residues long.

The V and J genes are TRBV9 and TRBJ2-3; 13 bases align to TRBD2. Germline lookup yields CDR1 SGDLS and CDR2 YYNGEE. This CDR3 spans 17 amino acids. The V segment lost 0 bases and the J segment 2 bases; nucleotides outside the gene matches: 3. The DNA of the CDR3 is TGTGCCAGCAGCGTAGGTGGGACTAGCGGGACCACAGATACGCAGTATTTT. Protein sequence: CASSVGGTSGTTDTQYF. The full variable domain, in which reference TRBV9 and TRBJ2-3 provide the parts outside the CDR3, is DSGVTQTPKHLITATGQRVTLRCSPRSGDLSVYWYQQSLDQGLQFLIQYYNGEERAKGNILERFSAQQFPDLHSELNLSSLELGDSALYFCASSVGGTSGTTDTQYFGPGTRLTVL.

The CDR3: CAISAAGGTDTQYF. Here the CDR3 DNA reads TGTGCCATCAGTGCAGCGGGGGGTACAGATACGCAGTATTTT. This chain joins TRBV10-3 and TRBJ2-3; 9 bases are shared with TRBD2. The CDR3 totals 14 residues. From germline, CDR1 is ENHRY and CDR2 SYGVKD. V was clipped by 4 bases and J by 3 bases; unmatched bases: 2.

The chain recombines TRBV27 with TRBJ2-7, with TRBD1 matching over 9 bases. Looked up from germline, CDR1 is MNHEY and CDR2 is SMNVEV (reference sequence). The CDR3 is made up of 16 amino acids. V trimming: 6 bases; J trimming: 2 bases; junction bases outside the gene matches: 11. In DNA form, the CDR3 reads TGTGCCAGCAGACTCAGCGGGACAGGGCCACCCTACGAGCAGTACTTC. It yields the protein CASRLSGTGPPYEQYF.

The chain employs TRBV5-5 and TRBJ2-5, with D tentatively TRBD1 (6 bases). The V end lost 2 bases, the J end lost 5 bases, and 10 bases lay between the germline ends. Germline loops: CDR1 SGHKS, CDR2 YYEKEE (reference sequence). The CDR3 sequence is 13 residues long. DNA for the CDR3: TGTGCCAGCAGCTTAGGGGGTAGGGAGACCCAGTACTTC. Encoded protein: CASSLGGRETQYF.

The chain recombines TRBV4-1 with TRBJ2-7, with D possibly TRBD2 on 6 matching bases. Trimming cost V 0 bases and J 1 base, with 10 bases left between them. Germline lookup yields CDR1 MGHRA and CDR2 YSYEKL. The CDR3 is made up of 15 amino acids. The CDR3 sequence: CASSQERRGSYEQYF. The CDR3 bases are TGCGCCAGCAGCCAAGAGAGGCGGGGATCCTACGAGCAGTACTTC.